The 8 T cell receptor beta chains given below trace back to one sample, sequenced in a study of immune characterization of retroperitoneal liposarcoma. TCRdb re-derived calls from the PCR reads in MiXCR, one entry per CDR3 protein. The sample has about 11,000 distinct CDR3 sequences, approximately 22% seen once. The sample taken for sequencing was blood. The receptors come from a female donor with retroperitoneal liposarcoma.

This chain uses TRBV10-2 with TRBJ2-5; D remains unclear. The closer fit of TRBJ2-7 to the DNA end suggests the J call may be wrong. The length of the CDR3 is 13 residues. Germline V gene data show CDR1 as WSHSY and CDR2 as SAAADI. In nucleotides, the CDR3 is TGCGCCAGCAGTGATAGGAATTCATACGAGCAGTACTTC. Its translation is CASSDRNSYEQYF.

This clonotype has only a few counts. The V gene is TRBV11-1, the J gene TRBJ2-3; either TRBD1 or TRBD2 may fit D (5 bases each). Per the germline V gene, CDR1 is SGHAT and CDR2 is FQDESV (reference sequence). The CDR3 has 15 amino acids. V was cut by 5 bases and J by 2 bases, with 14 bases left in between. The CDR3 coding sequence is TGTGCCAGCAGCCGACGGGACCGACCCACAGATACGCAGTATTTT. It encodes CASSRRDRPTDTQYF.

By sample fraction, this clonotype is large. The chain recombines TRBV7-9 with TRBJ2-1; a possible D gene is TRBD2 (5 bases). The length of the CDR3 is 14 residues. V was cut by 1 base and J by 3 bases, with 7 bases left in between. Per germline, CDR1 SEHNR and CDR2 FQNEAQ (reference sequence). The CDR3 sequence: CASSLVGNYNEQFF. The DNA of the CDR3 is TGTGCCAGCAGCTTAGTCGGGAACTACAATGAGCAGTTCTTC.

There are a few counts of this clonotype. The chain combines TRBV6-1 with TRBJ2-7; a weak D match, TRBD2 (5 bases). The DNA end is more similar to TRBJ2-1, so the J call may be wrong. There are 12 residues in the CDR3. In germline, CDR1 is MNHNS, CDR2 SASEGT. The CDR3 DNA follows: TGTGCCACATCCCCCGGAGGCTACGAGCAGTTCTTC. This translates into CATSPGGYEQFF.

The chain combines TRBV3-1 with TRBJ2-1, with TRBD2 matching over 7 bases. The V gene's germline CDR1 is LGHDT and CDR2 YNNKEL (reference sequence). The CDR3 is 16 amino acids. The J segment lost 7 bases and the V segment lost 1 base, leaving 10 bases of the junction unmatched. CDR3 nucleotides: TGTGCCAGCAGCCAAGGGACTAGAGGGCATGGAAATGAGCAGTTCTTC. Its protein is CASSQGTRGHGNEQFF.

A few counts support this clonotype. As DNA, the CDR3 is TGTGCCAGCAGTCTACAGGGGGCAACTGAAGCTTTCTTT. Protein: CASSLQGATEAFF. The chain is built from TRBV12-3 or TRBV12-4 and TRBJ1-1, with 9 bases lining up with TRBD1. Trimming removed 5 bases from V and 5 bases from J; junction bases left unmatched: 3. CDR3 length: 13 residues.

J is TRBJ2-3 and V is TRBV6-6, with D unclear. The CDR3 totals 19 residues. Deletions cut 5 bases from V and 1 base from J, with 25 bases between. Per the germline V gene, CDR1 is MNHNY and CDR2 is SVGAGI (reference sequence). The CDR3 sequence: CASSPSDRKPGQRTDTQYF. The CDR3 region has the DNA TGTGCCAGCAGTCCTAGTGACCGCAAGCCGGGCCAGCGCACAGATACGCAGTATTTT.

The chain combines TRBV6-5 with TRBJ1-3; possibly TRBD1 for D (5 bases). Trimming took 6 bases from V and 0 from J, leaving 12 bases between them. The CDR3 totals 15 residues. The germline V gene encodes CDR1 MNHEY and CDR2 SVGAGI. CDR3 sequence reads: CASSVQAYSGNTIYF. In DNA, the CDR3 is TGTGCCAGCAGCGTACAGGCCTACTCTGGAAACACCATATATTTT.